Below are 25 T cell receptor beta chains sequenced from a single sample in a study of beta chain features in type 1 diabetes. Since all of the isolated RNA was reverse transcribed, expressed TCRB transcripts were what got sequenced. Repertoires were generated with immunoSEQ multiplex PCR, while TCRdb's copy carries only in-frame clones and drops some. The table records about 340,000 clones, roughly 14% of them present only once. Their antigens are not known. Study observations and caveats: Type 1 diabetes patients showed a moderate but significant shortening of TCRB CDR3s in all four CD4+ subsets.

The sample was naive CD4+ T cells from blood. These receptors came from a woman younger than 30 with type 1 diabetes.

The rearrangement uses TRBV11-3 and TRBJ1-3; D gene unclear. CDR1 is SGHNT and CDR2 is YENEEA in the germline V gene. CDR3 length: 12 amino acids. Trimming removed 5 bases at V and 2 bases at J, with 4 bases between. The CDR3 nucleotides are TGTGCCAGCAGCCCCGCTGGAAACACCATATATTTT. It is translated as CASSPAGNTIYF.

This clone has a handful of counts. V usage is TRBV11-1 and J usage is TRBJ1-3; D gene unclear. Germline loops: CDR1 SGHAT, CDR2 FQDESV (reference sequence). V dropped 3 bases and J dropped 9 bases, with 12 bases sitting between them. This CDR3 has 13 amino acids. CDR3 coding DNA: TGTGCCAGCAGCTTTAAGAAGCGATCCACCATATATTTT. It yields the protein CASSFKKRSTIYF.

This clone came up a few times. This chain joins TRBV29-1 and TRBJ2-7, with a tentative D call TRBD2 (6 bases). Trimming took 6 bases from V and 2 from J, leaving 20 bases between them. The CDR3 consists of 15 residues. Germline V gene lookup returns CDR1 SQVTM and CDR2 ANQGSEA. CDR3 sequence (DNA): TGCAGCGTGGTCCGTTCGGCTGGCGGGGCCTACGAGCAGTACTTC. Its protein is CSVVRSAGGAYEQYF.

The gene calls are TRBV5-1 and TRBJ1-1; perhaps TRBD1 as D (6 bases). Germline V gives CDR1 SGHRS, CDR2 YFSETQ. The V end lost 6 bases, the J end lost 4 bases, and 13 bases lay between the germline ends. The CDR3 has 13 residues. The CDR3 protein is CASNRGGGTEAFF. The DNA of the CDR3 is TGCGCCAGCAATCGGGGGGGCGGCACTGAAGCTTTCTTT.

The gene calls are TRBV11-3 and TRBJ2-2; no firm D call. The V and J ends lost 3 bases and 6 bases respectively, with 8 bases between them. The germline V gene encodes CDR1 SGHNT and CDR2 YENEEA. The length of the CDR3 is 13 residues. The CDR3 DNA reads as TGTGCCAGCAGCTTTGGAGAGCCCGGGGAGCTGTTTTTT. This gives the protein CASSFGEPGELFF.

J is TRBJ2-5 and V is TRBV27; 8 bases map to TRBD2. The CDR3 length is 19 residues. Germline V gene sequence: CDR1 MNHEY, CDR2 SMNVEV (reference sequence). V lost 4 bases to trimming and J lost 4 bases; unmatched junction nucleotides: 20. CDR3 DNA sequence: TGTGCCAGCAGTTCAATTTCACATAGCGGGACCACCGTAGGAGAGACCCAGTACTTC. This sequence encodes CASSSISHSGTTVGETQYF.

With regard to this clone: The same CDR3 arises from other DNA sequences in this sample as well. The chain has TRBV29-1 and TRBJ1-1; D is unclear. The V gene lost 3 bases and the J gene lost 0 bases, with 8 bases spanning the gap. This CDR3 has 13 amino acids. Germline V gene sequence: CDR1 SQVTM, CDR2 ANQGSEA. The CDR3 protein is CSVEGRMNTEAFF. CDR3 DNA sequence: TGCAGCGTTGAGGGCCGGATGAACACTGAAGCTTTCTTT.

Only one count was recorded for this clone. V is TRBV7-2 and J is TRBJ2-1; 7 bases agree with TRBD2. V trimming: 5 bases; J trimming: 2 bases; junction bases outside the gene matches: 12. This CDR3 region has 17 residues. The germline gives CDR1 SGHTA, CDR2 FQGNSA. The CDR3 DNA follows: TGTGCCAGCAGCCTTCTTCTACTAGCGCCCCCCTACAATGAGCAGTTCTTC. The encoded protein is CASSLLLLAPPYNEQFF.

This clone has just a few counts. The chain uses TRBV2 and TRBJ2-7, with 11 bases fitting TRBD1. Trimming removed 10 bases from V and 12 bases from J; junction bases left unmatched: 17. The CDR3 has 14 residues. The germline CDR1 and CDR2 sequences are SNHLY and FYNNEI. As DNA, the CDR3 is TGTGCCACTGAAAGGGACAGGGGGATGACCGGGGCGTACTTC. Translating it yields CATERDRGMTGAYF.

This rearrangement joins TRBV9 to TRBJ2-5; TRBD2 agrees at 16 bases. The germline gives CDR1 SGDLS, CDR2 YYNGEE. CDR3 size: 18 residues. Trimming took 0 bases from V and 6 from J; bases not matched to a gene: 8. The CDR3 loop reads CASSVAGLAGGPLQTQYF. In nucleotides, the CDR3 is TGTGCCAGCAGCGTAGCGGGACTAGCGGGAGGGCCCCTACAGACCCAGTACTTC. Full variable domain (missing parts from reference TRBV9 and TRBJ2-5): DSGVTQTPKHLITATGQRVTLRCSPRSGDLSVYWYQQSLDQGLQFLIQYYNGEERAKGNILERFSAQQFPDLHSELNLSSLELGDSALYFCASSVAGLAGGPLQTQYFGPGTRLLVL.

The chain has TRBV5-1 and TRBJ1-2; 10 nucleotides agree with TRBD1. Per germline, CDR1 SGHRS and CDR2 YFSETQ. V shed 5 bases, J shed 8 bases, and the junction held 3 bases outside the gene matches. The CDR3 consists of 12 residues. In nucleotides, the CDR3 is TGCGCCAGCAGAGGGGACAGGGGCGGCTACACCTTC. Translation: CASRGDRGGYTF.

This clone was observed a handful of times. This chain links TRBV18 with TRBJ2-1; D remains ambiguous. The CDR3 is made up of 15 amino acids. V lost 2 bases and J 1 base, leaving 9 bases between the germline ends. Germline CDR1 and CDR2: KGHSH and LQKENI. Written as DNA, the CDR3 is TGTGCCAGCTCACCAATGGAGTTATCCTACAATGAGCAGTTCTTC. Its translation is CASSPMELSYNEQFF. Full variable domain (outside the CDR3, taken from reference TRBV18 and TRBJ2-1): NAGVMQNPRHLVRRRGQEARLRCSPMKGHSHVYWYRQLPEEGLKFMVYLQKENIIDESGMPKERFSAEFPKEGPSILRIQQVVRGDSAAYFCASSPMELSYNEQFFGPGTRLTVL.

The CDR3 nucleotides are TGCGCCAGCAGCCACCAATTATCGGGGATTGGCACTGAAGCTTTCTTT. This gives the protein CASSHQLSGIGTEAFF. The V call is TRBV4-1, the J call TRBJ1-1; D is uncertain. The germline V and J ends were trimmed by 3 bases and 4 bases, with 18 bases remaining between them. Per germline, CDR1 MGHRA and CDR2 YSYEKL. The CDR3 extends over 16 amino acids.

This chain links TRBV10-3 with TRBJ2-5; TRBD1 matches 7 bases. The CDR3 totals 14 residues. The J segment lost 3 bases and the V segment lost 4 bases, leaving 5 bases of the junction unmatched. Per the germline V gene, CDR1 is ENHRY and CDR2 is SYGVKD. The CDR3 loop reads CAISAGTAKETQYF. CDR3 nucleotides: TGTGCCATCAGTGCCGGGACAGCAAAAGAGACCCAGTACTTC.

V is TRBV27 and J is TRBJ1-3; a weak D match, TRBD1 (5 bases). V was clipped by 5 bases and J by 0 bases, with 17 bases between them. This CDR3 comprises 17 residues. Germline values: CDR1 MNHEY, CDR2 SMNVEV (reference sequence). DNA of the CDR3: TGTGCCAGCAGTCCCGGGACTACCTTCAGCTCTGGAAACACCATATATTTT. Protein: CASSPGTTFSSGNTIYF.

This clone was observed a handful of times. This sequence joins TRBV4-2 and TRBJ2-5; maybe TRBD1 (5 bases). There are 15 residues in the CDR3. Germline CDR1 and CDR2: LGHNA and YNFKEQ. V lost 0 bases and J lost 7, with 15 bases in between. Here the CDR3 DNA reads TGTGCCAGCAGCCAAGATGACGCAGGGATCGGGACCCAGTACTTC. Translated: CASSQDDAGIGTQYF.

This clone has a handful of counts. The V gene is TRBV28, the J gene TRBJ1-5; no clear D gene. Germline V lookup: CDR1 MDHEN, CDR2 SYDVKM. The CDR3 has 12 amino acids. The V end lost 6 bases, the J end lost 7 bases, and 10 bases lay between the germline ends. Here the CDR3 reads CASSLIVQPQHF. The CDR3 DNA reads as TGTGCCAGCAGCCTTATCGTCCAGCCCCAGCATTTT.

This clone has more than one count but fewer than ten. This chain connects TRBV6-6 to TRBJ2-3, with D perhaps matching TRBD1 (5 bases). Germline V gives CDR1 MNHNY, CDR2 SVGAGI (reference sequence). Trimming removed 4 bases from V and 4 bases from J, with 15 bases in between. The CDR3 contains 15 residues. CDR3 sequence: CASSSHLQGSDTQYF. The CDR3 coding sequence is TGTGCCAGCAGTTCACACTTGCAGGGTTCAGATACGCAGTATTTT.

This clone was counted between two and nine times. The rearrangement links TRBV7-9 to TRBJ2-1; 8 bases fit TRBD2. This CDR3 has 16 amino acids. V dropped 2 bases and J dropped 2; count of bases not matched to a gene: 5. Per germline, CDR1 SEHNR and CDR2 FQNEAQ (reference sequence). CDR3 loop: CASSLPGTSPYNEQFF. CDR3 sequence (DNA): TGTGCCAGCAGCTTACCAGGGACTAGTCCCTACAATGAGCAGTTCTTC.

The rearrangement links TRBV7-9 to TRBJ2-1, with D tentatively TRBD2 (5 bases). CDR1 is SEHNR, CDR2 FQNEAQ, per germline (reference sequence). The V gene lost 5 bases and the J gene lost 1 base, with 18 bases spanning the gap. The CDR3 runs to 17 residues. The CDR3 protein is CASSPKGGLASYNEQFF. As DNA, the CDR3 is TGTGCCAGCAGCCCGAAAGGCGGACTGGCGTCCTACAATGAGCAGTTCTTC. The whole variable domain, filled in from reference TRBV7-9 and TRBJ2-1, reads DTGVSQNPRHKITKRGQNVTFRCDPISEHNRLYWYRQTLGQGPEFLTYFQNEAQLEKSRLLSDRFSAERPKGSFSTLEIQRTEQGDSAMYLCASSPKGGLASYNEQFFGPGTRLTVL.

The chain links TRBV28 to TRBJ2-3; possibly TRBD1 for D (6 bases). From germline, CDR1 is MDHEN and CDR2 SYDVKM. V was cut by 4 bases and J by 1 base, with 9 bases left in between. This CDR3 spans 14 amino acids. In DNA, the CDR3 is TGTGCCAGCAGTTCATACAGGGGCACAGATACGCAGTATTTT. Protein product: CASSSYRGTDTQYF.

This clone has only a few counts. The gene calls are TRBV5-4 and TRBJ2-2; 14 nucleotides align to TRBD2. The CDR3 covers 18 residues. V lost 4 bases and J lost 1; bases outside the gene matches: 6. The germline CDR1 and CDR2 sequences are SGHNT and YYREEE (reference sequence). The CDR3 protein is CASSLGLAGGLNTGELFF. The CDR3 coding sequence is TGTGCCAGCAGCCTCGGACTAGCGGGAGGTCTGAACACCGGGGAGCTGTTTTTT.

V usage is TRBV27 and J usage is TRBJ1-1; D is uncertain. This CDR3 spans 13 amino acids. Trimming removed 3 bases from V and 4 bases from J, with 9 bases in between. Germline CDR1 and CDR2: MNHEY and SMNVEV (reference sequence). CDR3 nucleotide sequence: TGTGCCAGCAGTTTGAGACTGAGCACTGAAGCTTTCTTT. Translation gives CASSLRLSTEAFF.

The rearrangement uses TRBV29-1 and TRBJ2-7, with D perhaps TRBD2 (6 bases). V was clipped by 0 bases and J by 3 bases, with 12 bases between them. This CDR3 has 14 residues. Germline CDR1 and CDR2: SQVTM and ANQGSEA. In DNA, the CDR3 is TGCAGCGTTGAAGATCCCCCCGGGAGCTACGAGCAGTACTTC. It is translated as CSVEDPPGSYEQYF.

The genes are TRBV15 and TRBJ2-7; D is unresolved. Trimming took 1 base from V and 2 from J, leaving 9 bases between them. Germline-derived CDR1 and CDR2 are LNHNV and YYDKDF (reference sequence). The CDR3 is 14 residues long. Here the CDR3 reads CATSRGEATYEQYF. CDR3 coding DNA: TGTGCCACCAGCAGAGGAGAAGCCACCTACGAGCAGTACTTC.